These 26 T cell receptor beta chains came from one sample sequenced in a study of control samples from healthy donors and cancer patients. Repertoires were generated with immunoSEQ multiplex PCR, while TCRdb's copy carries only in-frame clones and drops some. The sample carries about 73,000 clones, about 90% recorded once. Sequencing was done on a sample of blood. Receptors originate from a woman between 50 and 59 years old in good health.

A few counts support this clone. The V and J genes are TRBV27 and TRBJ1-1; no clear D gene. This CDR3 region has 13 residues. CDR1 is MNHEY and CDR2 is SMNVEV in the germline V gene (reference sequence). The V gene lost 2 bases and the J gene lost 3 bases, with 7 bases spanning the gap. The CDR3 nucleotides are TGTGCCAGCAGTTTAGGACGGGACACTGAAGCTTTCTTT. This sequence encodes CASSLGRDTEAFF.

The CDR3 bases are TGTGCCAGCAGTCCCCAAACAAATTCACCCCTCCACTTT. It is translated as CASSPQTNSPLHF. The chain combines TRBV12-3 or TRBV12-4 with TRBJ1-6; D is unresolved. The V gene lost 5 bases and the J gene lost 7 bases, with 9 bases spanning the gap. The length of the CDR3 is 13 residues.

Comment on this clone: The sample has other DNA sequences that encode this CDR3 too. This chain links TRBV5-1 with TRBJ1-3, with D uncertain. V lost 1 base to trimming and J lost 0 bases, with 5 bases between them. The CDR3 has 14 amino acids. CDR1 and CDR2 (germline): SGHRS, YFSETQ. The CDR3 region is CASSLSGSGNTIYF. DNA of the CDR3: TGCGCCAGCAGCTTGAGCGGCTCTGGAAACACCATATATTTT. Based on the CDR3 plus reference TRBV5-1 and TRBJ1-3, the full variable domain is KAGVTQTPRYLIKTRGQQVTLSCSPISGHRSVSWYQQTPGQGLQFLFEYFSETQRNKGNFPGRFSGRQFSNSRSEMNVSTLELGDSALYLCASSLSGSGNTIYFGEGSWLTVV.

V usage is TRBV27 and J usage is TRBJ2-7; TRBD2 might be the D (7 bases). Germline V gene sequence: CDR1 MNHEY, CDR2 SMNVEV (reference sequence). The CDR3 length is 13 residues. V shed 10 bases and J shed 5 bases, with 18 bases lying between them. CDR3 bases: TGTGCCACTGGACGTAGGGGGGGGCACGAGCAGTACTTC. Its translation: CATGRRGGHEQYF.

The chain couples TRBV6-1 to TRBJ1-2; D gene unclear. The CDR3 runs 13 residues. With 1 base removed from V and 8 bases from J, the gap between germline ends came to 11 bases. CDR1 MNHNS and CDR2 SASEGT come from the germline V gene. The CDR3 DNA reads TGTGCCAGCAGTGAAGTACCGACTCAGGGCTACACCTTC. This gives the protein CASSEVPTQGYTF.

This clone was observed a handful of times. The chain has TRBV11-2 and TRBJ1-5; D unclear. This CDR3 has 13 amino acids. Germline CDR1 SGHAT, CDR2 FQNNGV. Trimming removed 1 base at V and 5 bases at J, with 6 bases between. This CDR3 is CASSLGEYQPQHF. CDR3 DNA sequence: TGTGCCAGCAGCTTAGGGGAATATCAGCCCCAGCATTTT.

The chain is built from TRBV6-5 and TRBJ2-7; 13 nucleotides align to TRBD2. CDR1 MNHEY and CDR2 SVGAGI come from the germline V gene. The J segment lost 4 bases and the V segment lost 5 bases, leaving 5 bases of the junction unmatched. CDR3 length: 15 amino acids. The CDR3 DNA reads TGTGCCAGCAGTACCCGGACTAGCGGGAGTTACGAGCAGTACTTC. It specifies CASSTRTSGSYEQYF.

CDR3 loop: CASSEHTGVEAFF. CDR3 DNA sequence: TGTGCCAGCAGTGAGCACACAGGGGTCGAGGCTTTCTTT. The rearrangement links TRBV6-1 to TRBJ1-1; 7 nucleotides match TRBD1. In germline, CDR1 is MNHNS, CDR2 SASEGT. With V trimmed by 3 bases and J by 11 bases, 9 bases remained unmatched. CDR3 length equals 13 residues.

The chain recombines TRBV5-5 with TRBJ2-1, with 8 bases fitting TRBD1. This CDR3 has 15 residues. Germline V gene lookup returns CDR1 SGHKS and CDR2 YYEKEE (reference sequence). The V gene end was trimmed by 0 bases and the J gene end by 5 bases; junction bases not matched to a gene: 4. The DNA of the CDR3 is TGTGCCAGCAGCTTGGGGGCAGGGGGCCACAATGAGCAGTTCTTC. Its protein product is CASSLGAGGHNEQFF.

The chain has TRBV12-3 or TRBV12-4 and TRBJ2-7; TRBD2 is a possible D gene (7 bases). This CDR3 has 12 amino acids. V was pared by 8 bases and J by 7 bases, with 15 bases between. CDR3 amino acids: CASVTGRGEQYF. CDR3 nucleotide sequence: TGTGCCAGCGTAACAGGGAGGGGGGAGCAGTACTTC.

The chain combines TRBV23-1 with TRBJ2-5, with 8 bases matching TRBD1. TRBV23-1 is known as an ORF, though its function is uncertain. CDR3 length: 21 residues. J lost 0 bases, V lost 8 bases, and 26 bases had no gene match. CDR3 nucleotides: TGCGCCAGCGGTAAGACAGGGGCGCACGCCGGACTCAAAGAAAACCAAGAGACCCAGTACTTC. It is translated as CASGKTGAHAGLKENQETQYF.

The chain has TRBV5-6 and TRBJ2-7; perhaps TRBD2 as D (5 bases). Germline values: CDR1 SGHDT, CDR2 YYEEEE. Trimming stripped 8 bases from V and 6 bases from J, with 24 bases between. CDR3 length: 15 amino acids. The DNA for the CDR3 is TGTGCCAGGAGGAGGCTCGGTGACGGACGGACCGAGCAGTACTTC. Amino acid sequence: CARRRLGDGRTEQYF.

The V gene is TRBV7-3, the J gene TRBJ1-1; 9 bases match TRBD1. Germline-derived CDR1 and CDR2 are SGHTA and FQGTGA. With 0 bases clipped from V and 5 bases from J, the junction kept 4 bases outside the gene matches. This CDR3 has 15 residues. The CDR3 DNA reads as TGTGCCAGCAGCTTAACGGGACAGGGAGGGACTGAAGCTTTCTTT. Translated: CASSLTGQGGTEAFF.

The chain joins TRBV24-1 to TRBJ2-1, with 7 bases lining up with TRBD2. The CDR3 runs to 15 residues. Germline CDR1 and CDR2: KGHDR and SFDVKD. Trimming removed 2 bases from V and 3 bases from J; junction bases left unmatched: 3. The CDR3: CATSDSGRHYNEQFF. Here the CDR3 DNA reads TGTGCCACCAGTGATTCCGGGAGGCACTACAATGAGCAGTTCTTC.

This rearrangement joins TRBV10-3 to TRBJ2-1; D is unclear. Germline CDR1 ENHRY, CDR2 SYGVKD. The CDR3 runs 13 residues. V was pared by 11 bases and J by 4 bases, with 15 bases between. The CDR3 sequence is CAAGAGIYNEQFF. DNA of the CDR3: TGTGCCGCCGGCGCTGGCATTTACAATGAGCAGTTCTTC.

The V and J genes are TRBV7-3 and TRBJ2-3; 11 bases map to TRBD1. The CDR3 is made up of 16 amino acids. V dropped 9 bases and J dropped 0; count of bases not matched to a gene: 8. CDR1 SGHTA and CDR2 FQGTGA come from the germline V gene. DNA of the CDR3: TGTGCCAGGAGGGACAGGGGGAGCGCTAGCACAGATACGCAGTATTTT. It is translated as CARRDRGSASTDTQYF.

The CDR3 DNA follows: TGCAGCGAAAAAACGGACAGGCGCTACACCTTC. Residues: CSEKTDRRYTF. The chain is built from TRBV29-1 and TRBJ1-2; TRBD1 matches at 7 bases. The CDR3 contains 11 residues. Germline V lookup: CDR1 SQVTM, CDR2 ANQGSEA. J lost 9 bases, V lost 7 bases, and 8 bases had no gene match.

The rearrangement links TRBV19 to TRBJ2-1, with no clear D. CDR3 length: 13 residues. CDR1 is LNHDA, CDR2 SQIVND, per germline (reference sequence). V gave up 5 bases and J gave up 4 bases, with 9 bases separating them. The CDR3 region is CASSPQKYNEQFF. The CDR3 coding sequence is TGTGCCAGTAGTCCACAAAAATACAATGAGCAGTTCTTC.

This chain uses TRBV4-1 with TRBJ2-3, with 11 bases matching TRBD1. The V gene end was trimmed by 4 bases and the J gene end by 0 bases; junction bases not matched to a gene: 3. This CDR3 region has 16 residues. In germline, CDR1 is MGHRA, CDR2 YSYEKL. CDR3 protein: CASSRDRGRSTDTQYF. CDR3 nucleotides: TGCGCCAGCAGCCGGGACAGGGGGAGAAGCACAGATACGCAGTATTTT.

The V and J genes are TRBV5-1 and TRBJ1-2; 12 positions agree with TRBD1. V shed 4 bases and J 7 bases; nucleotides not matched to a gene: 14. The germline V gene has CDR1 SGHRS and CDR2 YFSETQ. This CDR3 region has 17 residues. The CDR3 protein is CASSTGGGDRGLSGYTF. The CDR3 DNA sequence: TGCGCCAGCAGCACCGGAGGAGGGGACAGGGGGCTTTCTGGCTACACCTTC.

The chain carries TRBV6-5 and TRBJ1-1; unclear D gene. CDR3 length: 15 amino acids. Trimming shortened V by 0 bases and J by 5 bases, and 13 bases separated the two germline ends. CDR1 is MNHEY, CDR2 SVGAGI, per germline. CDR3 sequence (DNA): TGTGCCAGCAGTTACTCGCCGGTCTTGGGGACTGAAGCTTTCTTT. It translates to CASSYSPVLGTEAFF.

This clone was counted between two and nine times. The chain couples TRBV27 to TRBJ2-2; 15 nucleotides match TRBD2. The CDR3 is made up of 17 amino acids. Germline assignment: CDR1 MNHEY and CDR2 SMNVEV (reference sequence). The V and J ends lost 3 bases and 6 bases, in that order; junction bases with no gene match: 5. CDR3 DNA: TGTGCCAGCAGTTTCGCCGGGACTAGCGGGAGGCCCGGGGAGCTGTTTTTT. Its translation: CASSFAGTSGRPGELFF.

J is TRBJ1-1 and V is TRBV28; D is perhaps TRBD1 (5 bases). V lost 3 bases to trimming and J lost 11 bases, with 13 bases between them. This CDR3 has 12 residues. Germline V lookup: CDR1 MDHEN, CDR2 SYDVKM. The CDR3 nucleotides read TGTGCCAGCAGTTTCGGGGCAGCTTCGGCTTTCTTT. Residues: CASSFGAASAFF.

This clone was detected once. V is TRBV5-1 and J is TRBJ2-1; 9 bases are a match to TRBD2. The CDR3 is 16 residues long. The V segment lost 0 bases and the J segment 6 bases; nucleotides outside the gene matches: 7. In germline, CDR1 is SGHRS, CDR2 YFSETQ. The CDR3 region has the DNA TGCGCCAGCAGCTTGGATCATGCGCGGGAGGGCAATGAGCAGTTCTTC. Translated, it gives CASSLDHAREGNEQFF.

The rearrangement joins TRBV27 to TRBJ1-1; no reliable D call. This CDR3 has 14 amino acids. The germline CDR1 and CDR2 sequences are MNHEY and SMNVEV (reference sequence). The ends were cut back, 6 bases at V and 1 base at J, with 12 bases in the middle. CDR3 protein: CASSPPGRNTEAFF. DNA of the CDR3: TGTGCCAGCAGCCCTCCCGGTAGGAACACTGAAGCTTTCTTT.

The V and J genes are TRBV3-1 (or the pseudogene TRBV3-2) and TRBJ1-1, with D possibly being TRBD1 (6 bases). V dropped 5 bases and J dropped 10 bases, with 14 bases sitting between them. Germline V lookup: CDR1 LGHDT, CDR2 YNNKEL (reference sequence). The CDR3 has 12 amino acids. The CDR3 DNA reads TGTGCCAGCAGCTTACCAGGGGTCGGAGCTTTCTTT. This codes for CASSLPGVGAFF.